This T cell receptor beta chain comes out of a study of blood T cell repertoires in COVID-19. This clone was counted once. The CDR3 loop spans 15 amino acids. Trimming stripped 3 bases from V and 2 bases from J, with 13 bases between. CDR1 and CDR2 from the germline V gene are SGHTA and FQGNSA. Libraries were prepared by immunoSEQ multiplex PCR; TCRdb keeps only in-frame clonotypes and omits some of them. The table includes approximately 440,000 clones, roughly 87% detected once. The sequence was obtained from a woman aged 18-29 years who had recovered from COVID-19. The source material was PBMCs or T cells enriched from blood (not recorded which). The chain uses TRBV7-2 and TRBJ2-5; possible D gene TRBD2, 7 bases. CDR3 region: CASSLGGAIQETQYF. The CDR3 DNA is TGTGCCAGCAGCTTGGGGGGGGCAATTCAAGAGACCCAGTACTTC.